The entry below gives a single T cell receptor (beta chain) sequence along with its context. Its antigen is unknown. TCRdb processed the RT-PCR reads anew with MiXCR; each CDR3 protein has one entry. This table has roughly 570,000 distinct CDR3 sequences, approximately 15% appearing once. The sample comes from a study of response to subunit inactivated influenza vaccine. Study outcomes and limitations: Few additional T cells are recruited per seasonal influenza vaccination, authors suggested.

Germline values: CDR1 DFQATT, CDR2 SNEGSKA (reference sequence). This CDR3 has 12 residues. V lost 1 base, J lost 9 bases, and 11 bases lay in between. The clonotype originates from a man aged 50 or older who received an inactivated influenza vaccine. The chain has TRBV20-1 and TRBJ2-3; D gene ambiguous. The sequencing used PBMCs from blood, collected 12 days after vaccination. CDR3 sequence reads: CSARGSQGTQYF. The DNA of the CDR3 is TGCAGTGCTAGAGGTTCCCAAGGGACGCAGTATTTT.